This is a list of T cell receptor beta chains from one sample in a study of response to subunit inactivated influenza vaccine. TCRdb re-called the RT-PCR reads through MiXCR, storing one row per CDR3 protein. Altogether about 310,000 distinct CDR3 sequences are present, about a fifth being singletons, with the ten largest covering about 10%. This specimen consisted of PBMCs from blood, obtained approximately 22 months after vaccination. The origin of the receptors is a man in his fifties or sixties who received an inactivated influenza vaccine. Both conserved end residues are part of each CDR3. The order of the fields is clone size, V gene, J gene, D gene, CDR3 protein, CDR3 DNA. D genes are given only for firm matches. Where a row states a size, it is once, few, many or the class of an expanded clone; other rows omit it.

clone size: NA
V gene: TRBV6-5
J gene: TRBJ2-1
D gene: NA
CDR3 protein: CASSYGTGWTREQFF
CDR3 DNA: TGTGCCAGCAGTTACGGTACGGGATGGACAAGAGAGCAGTTCTTC

clone size: many
V gene: TRBV7-2
J gene: TRBJ1-6
D gene: NA
CDR3 protein: CASSEGLGNSPLHF
CDR3 DNA: TGTGCCAGCAGCGAGGGGTTGGGTAATTCACCCCTCCACTTT

clone size: few
V gene: TRBV7-9
J gene: TRBJ1-1
D gene: NA
CDR3 protein: CASSLSEGRNTEAFF
CDR3 DNA: TGTGCCAGCAGCTTATCGGAAGGGAGAAACACTGAAGCTTTCTTT

clone size: NA
V gene: TRBV12-3/TRBV12-4
J gene: TRBJ2-3
D gene: TRBD2
CDR3 protein: CASSSGPGGDTQYF
CDR3 DNA: TGTGCCAGCTCGTCAGGGCCGGGGGGGGATACGCAGTATTTT

clone size: few
V gene: TRBV24-1
J gene: TRBJ1-2
D gene: TRBD1
CDR3 protein: CATSDSARTGGDYGYTF
CDR3 DNA: TGTGCCACCAGTGATTCGGCCCGGACAGGGGGGGACTATGGCTACACCTTC

clone size: NA
V gene: TRBV28
J gene: TRBJ2-7
D gene: NA
CDR3 protein: CASRMRGYSVYEQYF
CDR3 DNA: TGTGCCAGCAGAATGAGGGGTTACTCGGTTTACGAGCAGTACTTC

clone size: NA
V gene: TRBV6-2/TRBV6-3
J gene: TRBJ2-7
D gene: NA
CDR3 protein: CASSGYEQYF
CDR3 DNA: TGTGCCAGCAGTGGATACGAGCAGTACTTC

clone size: NA
V gene: TRBV28
J gene: TRBJ2-7
D gene: TRBD2
CDR3 protein: CASSFARTSGAYEQYF
CDR3 DNA: TGTGCCAGCAGTTTTGCCCGGACTAGCGGTGCCTACGAGCAGTACTTC

clone size: few
V gene: TRBV20-1
J gene: TRBJ1-1
D gene: NA
CDR3 protein: CSAVLMVQGNTEAFF
CDR3 DNA: TGCAGTGCCGTTTTAATGGTACAGGGTAATACTGAAGCTTTCTTT

clone size: NA
V gene: TRBV6-1
J gene: TRBJ1-6
D gene: TRBD1
CDR3 protein: CASSLRTGDSPLHF
CDR3 DNA: TGTGCCAGCAGTCTCCGGACAGGGGATTCACCCCTCCACTTT

clone size: few
V gene: TRBV6-2/TRBV6-3
J gene: TRBJ2-7
D gene: TRBD2
CDR3 protein: CASSSLAGAFEQYF
CDR3 DNA: TGTGCCAGCAGTTCACTAGCGGGAGCTTTCGAGCAGTACTTC

clone size: once
V gene: TRBV20-1
J gene: TRBJ1-2
D gene: NA
CDR3 protein: CSAEGSSSPGTF
CDR3 DNA: TGCAGTGCTGAAGGGTCCTCTAGTCCAGGAACCTTC

clone size: NA
V gene: TRBV24-1
J gene: TRBJ2-2
D gene: TRBD2
CDR3 protein: CATRETSGSTGELSF
CDR3 DNA: TGTGCCACCAGGGAAACTAGCGGGAGTACCGGGGAGCTGTCTTTT

clone size: many
V gene: TRBV3-1
J gene: TRBJ1-2
D gene: TRBD1
CDR3 protein: CASSQEMRDRRSDYGYTF
CDR3 DNA: TGTGCCAGCAGCCAAGAAATGAGGGACAGAAGGAGCGATTATGGCTACACCTTC

clone size: NA
V gene: TRBV29-1
J gene: TRBJ2-5
D gene: NA
CDR3 protein: CSVEADRRDTQYF
CDR3 DNA: TGCAGCGTTGAAGCTGATCGAAGGGATACCCAGTACTTC

clone size: few
V gene: TRBV7-2
J gene: TRBJ2-2
D gene: NA
CDR3 protein: CASSFSRVEELFF
CDR3 DNA: TGTGCCAGCAGCTTTAGCAGGGTGGAGGAGCTGTTTTTT

clone size: NA
V gene: TRBV7-9
J gene: TRBJ2-2
D gene: TRBD2
CDR3 protein: CASSRSVAGGLTGELFF
CDR3 DNA: TGTGCCAGCAGCCGATCGGTAGCGGGGGGCCTGACCGGGGAGCTGTTTTTT

clone size: many
V gene: TRBV12-3/TRBV12-4
J gene: TRBJ1-5
D gene: TRBD1
CDR3 protein: CASSPNDRGVQPQHF
CDR3 DNA: TGTGCCAGCAGCCCTAACGACAGGGGGGTTCAGCCCCAGCATTTT

clone size: NA
V gene: TRBV18
J gene: TRBJ1-1
D gene: NA
CDR3 protein: CASSPPGGARNTEAFF
CDR3 DNA: TGTGCCAGCTCACCACCGGGCGGGGCGAGGAACACTGAAGCTTTCTTT

clone size: NA
V gene: TRBV24-1
J gene: TRBJ2-1
D gene: TRBD2
CDR3 protein: CATRGNSGSGQFF
CDR3 DNA: TGTGCCACCAGGGGGAATAGCGGGAGCGGGCAGTTCTTC

clone size: NA
V gene: TRBV6-5
J gene: TRBJ1-5
D gene: NA
CDR3 protein: CASSPNYGPQHF
CDR3 DNA: TGTGCCAGCAGTCCAAATTACGGGCCCCAGCATTTT

clone size: few
V gene: TRBV19
J gene: TRBJ2-6
D gene: TRBD1
CDR3 protein: CATTGVLWANVLTF
CDR3 DNA: TGTGCCACCACAGGGGTCCTTTGGGCCAACGTCCTGACTTTC

clone size: once
V gene: TRBV6-2/TRBV6-3
J gene: TRBJ2-7
D gene: NA
CDR3 protein: CASRDDEFPYEQYF
CDR3 DNA: TGTGCCAGCAGAGATGACGAATTCCCCTACGAGCAGTACTTC

clone size: few
V gene: TRBV4-3
J gene: TRBJ1-1
D gene: NA
CDR3 protein: CASSQDRDVEAFF
CDR3 DNA: TGCGCCAGCAGCCAAGATAGGGACGTTGAAGCTTTCTTT

clone size: NA
V gene: TRBV11-2
J gene: TRBJ2-3
D gene: NA
CDR3 protein: CASSLQTGGLDTQYF
CDR3 DNA: TGTGCCAGCAGCTTACAAACAGGAGGACTGGATACGCAGTATTTT

clone size: NA
V gene: TRBV4-2
J gene: TRBJ1-2
D gene: NA
CDR3 protein: CASSQDTYGYTF
CDR3 DNA: TGTGCCAGCAGCCAAGACACCTATGGCTACACCTTC

clone size: few
V gene: TRBV28
J gene: TRBJ1-3
D gene: NA
CDR3 protein: CASSSGAPDTIYF
CDR3 DNA: TGTGCCAGCAGTTCCGGGGCCCCCGACACCATATATTTT

clone size: few
V gene: TRBV10-3
J gene: TRBJ1-4
D gene: NA
CDR3 protein: CAISDGAEKLFF
CDR3 DNA: TGTGCCATCAGTGACGGGGCTGAAAAACTGTTTTTT